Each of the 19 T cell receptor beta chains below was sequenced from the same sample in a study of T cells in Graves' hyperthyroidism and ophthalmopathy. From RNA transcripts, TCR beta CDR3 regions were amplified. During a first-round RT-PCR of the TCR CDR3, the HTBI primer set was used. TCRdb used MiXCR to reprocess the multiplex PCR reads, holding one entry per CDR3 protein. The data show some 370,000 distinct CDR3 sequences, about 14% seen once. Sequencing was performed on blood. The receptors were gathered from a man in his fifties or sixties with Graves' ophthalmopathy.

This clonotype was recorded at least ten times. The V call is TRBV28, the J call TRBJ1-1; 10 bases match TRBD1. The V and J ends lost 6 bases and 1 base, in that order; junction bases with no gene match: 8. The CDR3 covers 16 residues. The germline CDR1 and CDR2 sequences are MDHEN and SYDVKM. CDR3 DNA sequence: TGTGCCAGCAGGCGGACAGGGGGAAATCGGAACACTGAAGCTTTCTTT. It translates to CASRRTGGNRNTEAFF.

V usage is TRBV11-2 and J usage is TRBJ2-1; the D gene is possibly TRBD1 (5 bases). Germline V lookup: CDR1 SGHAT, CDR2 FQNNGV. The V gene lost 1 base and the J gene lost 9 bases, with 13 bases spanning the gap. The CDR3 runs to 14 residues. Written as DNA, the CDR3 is TGTGCCAGCAGCTTAGTTTATGGTAGGGGTGAGCAGTTCTTC. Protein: CASSLVYGRGEQFF.

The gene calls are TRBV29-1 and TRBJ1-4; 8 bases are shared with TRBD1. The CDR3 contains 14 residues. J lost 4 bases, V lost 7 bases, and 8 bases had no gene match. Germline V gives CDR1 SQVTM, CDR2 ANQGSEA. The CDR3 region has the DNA TGCAGCGCAACCAGGGGGCAGGATAATGAAAAACTGTTTTTT. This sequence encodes CSATRGQDNEKLFF.

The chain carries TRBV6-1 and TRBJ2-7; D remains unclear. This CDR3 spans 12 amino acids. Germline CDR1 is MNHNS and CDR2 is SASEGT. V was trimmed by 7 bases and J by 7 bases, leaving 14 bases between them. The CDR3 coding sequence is TGTGCCAGCAAGGGTCGATTGGGTGAGCAGTACTTC. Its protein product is CASKGRLGEQYF.

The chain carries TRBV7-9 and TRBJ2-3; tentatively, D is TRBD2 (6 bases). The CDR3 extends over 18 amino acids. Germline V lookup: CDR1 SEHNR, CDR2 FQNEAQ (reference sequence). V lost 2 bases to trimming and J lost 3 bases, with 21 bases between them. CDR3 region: CASSLRRGGGIGTDTQYF. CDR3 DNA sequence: TGTGCCAGCAGCTTACGGCGGGGAGGAGGGATTGGGACAGATACGCAGTATTTT.

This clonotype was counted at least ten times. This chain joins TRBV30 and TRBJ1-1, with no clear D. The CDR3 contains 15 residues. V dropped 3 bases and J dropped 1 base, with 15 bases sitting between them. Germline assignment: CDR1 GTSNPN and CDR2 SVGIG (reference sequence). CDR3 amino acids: CAWRGVYGPNTEAFF. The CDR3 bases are TGTGCCTGGAGGGGAGTGTACGGACCGAACACTGAAGCTTTCTTT. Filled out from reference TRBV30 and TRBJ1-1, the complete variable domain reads SQTIHQWPATLVQPVGSPLSLECTVEGTSNPNLYWYRQAAGRGLQLLFYSVGIGQISSEVPQNLSASRPQDRQFILSSKKLLLSDSGFYLCAWRGVYGPNTEAFFGQGTRLTVV.

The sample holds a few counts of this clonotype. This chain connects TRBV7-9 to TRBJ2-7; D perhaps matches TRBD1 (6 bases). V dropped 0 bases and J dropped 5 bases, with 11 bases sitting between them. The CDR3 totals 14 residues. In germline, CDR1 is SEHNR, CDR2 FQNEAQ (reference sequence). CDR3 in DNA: TGTGCCAGCAGCTTAGCTTCTGGGGGCCACGAGCAGTACTTC. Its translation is CASSLASGGHEQYF.

The CDR3: CASSRTPRGLHTEAFF. In nucleotides, the CDR3 is TGTGCCAGCAGCCGCACCCCGAGGGGGTTACACACTGAAGCTTTCTTT. The chain couples TRBV3-1 to TRBJ1-1; perhaps TRBD1 as D (6 bases). From germline, CDR1 is LGHDT and CDR2 YNNKEL (reference sequence). The CDR3 runs 16 residues. Trimming stripped 4 bases from V and 3 bases from J, with 18 bases between.

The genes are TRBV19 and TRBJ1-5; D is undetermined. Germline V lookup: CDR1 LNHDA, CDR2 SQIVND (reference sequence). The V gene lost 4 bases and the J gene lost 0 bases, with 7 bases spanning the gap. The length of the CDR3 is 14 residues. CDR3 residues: CASSTIDSNQPQHF. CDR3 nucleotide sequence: TGTGCCAGTAGTACAATAGATAGCAATCAGCCCCAGCATTTT.

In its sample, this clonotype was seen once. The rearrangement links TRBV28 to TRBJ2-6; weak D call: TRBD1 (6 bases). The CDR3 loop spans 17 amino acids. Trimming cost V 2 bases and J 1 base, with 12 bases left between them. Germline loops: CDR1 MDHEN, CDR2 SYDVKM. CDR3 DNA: TGTGCCAGCAGTTTAGGAAGGGGGTATTCTGGGGCCAACGTCCTGACTTTC. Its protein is CASSLGRGYSGANVLTF.

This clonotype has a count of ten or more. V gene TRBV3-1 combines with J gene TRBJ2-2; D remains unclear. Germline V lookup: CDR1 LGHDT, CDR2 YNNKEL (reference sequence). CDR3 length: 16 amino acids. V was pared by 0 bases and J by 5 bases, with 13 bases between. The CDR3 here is CASSQDRMVGTGELFF. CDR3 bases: TGTGCCAGCAGCCAAGACAGGATGGTGGGTACCGGGGAGCTGTTTTTT.

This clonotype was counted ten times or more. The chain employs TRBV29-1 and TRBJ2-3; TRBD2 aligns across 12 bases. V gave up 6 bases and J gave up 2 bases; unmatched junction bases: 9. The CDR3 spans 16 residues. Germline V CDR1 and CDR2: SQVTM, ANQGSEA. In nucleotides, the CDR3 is TGCAGCGTCGGACGGACTAGCGGGATGAACACAGATACGCAGTATTTT. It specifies CSVGRTSGMNTDTQYF.

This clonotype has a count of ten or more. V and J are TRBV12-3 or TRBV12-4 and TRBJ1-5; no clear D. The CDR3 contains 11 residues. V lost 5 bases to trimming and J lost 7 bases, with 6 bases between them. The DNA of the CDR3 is TGTGCCAGCAGTGCCGGACAGCCCCAGCATTTT. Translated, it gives CASSAGQPQHF.

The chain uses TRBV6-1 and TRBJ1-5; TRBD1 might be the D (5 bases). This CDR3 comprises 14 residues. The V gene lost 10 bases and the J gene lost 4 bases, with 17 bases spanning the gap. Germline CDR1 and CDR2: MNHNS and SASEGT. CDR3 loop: CAITRGGNNQPQHF. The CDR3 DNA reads TGTGCCATTACGCGTGGGGGGAATAATCAGCCCCAGCATTTT.

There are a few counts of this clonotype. CDR3 bases: TGCAGCGTTGAGACAGGGCCAAACACCGGGGAGCTGTTTTTT. Protein product: CSVETGPNTGELFF. This chain uses TRBV29-1 with TRBJ2-2, with 7 bases lining up with TRBD1. Germline V lookup: CDR1 SQVTM, CDR2 ANQGSEA. The CDR3 extends over 14 amino acids. V lost 3 bases, J lost 2 bases, and 3 bases stayed unmatched.

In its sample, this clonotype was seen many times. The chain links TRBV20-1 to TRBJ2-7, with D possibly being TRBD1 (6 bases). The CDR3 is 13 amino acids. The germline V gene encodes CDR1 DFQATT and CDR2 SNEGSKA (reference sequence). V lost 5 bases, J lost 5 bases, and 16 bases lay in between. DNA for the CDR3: TGCAGTGCTCCGTTACAGGGTTCCGACGAGCAGTACTTC. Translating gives CSAPLQGSDEQYF.

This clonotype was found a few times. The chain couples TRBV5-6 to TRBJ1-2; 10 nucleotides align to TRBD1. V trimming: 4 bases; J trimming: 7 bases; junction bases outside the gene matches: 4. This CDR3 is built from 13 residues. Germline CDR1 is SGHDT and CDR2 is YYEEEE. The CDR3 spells CASSNDRGPGYTF. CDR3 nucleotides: TGTGCCAGCAGCAACGACAGGGGGCCTGGCTACACCTTC.

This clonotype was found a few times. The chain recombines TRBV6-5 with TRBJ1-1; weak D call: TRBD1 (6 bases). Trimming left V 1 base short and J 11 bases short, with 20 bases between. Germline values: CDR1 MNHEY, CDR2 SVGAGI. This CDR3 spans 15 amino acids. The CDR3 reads CASSYYQGQLPRAFF. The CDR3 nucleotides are TGTGCCAGCAGTTACTATCAGGGGCAGTTACCTCGGGCTTTCTTT.

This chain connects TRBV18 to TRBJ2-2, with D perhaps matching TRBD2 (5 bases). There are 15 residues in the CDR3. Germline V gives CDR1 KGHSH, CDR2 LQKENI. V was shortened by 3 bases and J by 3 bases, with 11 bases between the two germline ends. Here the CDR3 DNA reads TGTGCCAGCTCACCGCCGTTAGCGTACACCGGGGAGCTGTTTTTT. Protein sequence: CASSPPLAYTGELFF.